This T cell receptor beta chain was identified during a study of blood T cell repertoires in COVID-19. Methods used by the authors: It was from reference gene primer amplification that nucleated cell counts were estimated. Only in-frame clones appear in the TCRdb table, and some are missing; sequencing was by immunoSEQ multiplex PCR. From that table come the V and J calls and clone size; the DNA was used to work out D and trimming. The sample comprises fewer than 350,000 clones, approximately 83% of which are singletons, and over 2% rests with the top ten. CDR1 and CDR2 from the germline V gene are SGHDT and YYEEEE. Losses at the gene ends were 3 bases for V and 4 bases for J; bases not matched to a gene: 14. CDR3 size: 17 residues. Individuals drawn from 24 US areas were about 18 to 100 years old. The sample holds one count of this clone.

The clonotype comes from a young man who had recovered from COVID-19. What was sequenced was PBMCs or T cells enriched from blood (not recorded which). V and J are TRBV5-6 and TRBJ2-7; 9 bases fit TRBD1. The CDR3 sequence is CASSSPGQGYQAYEQYF. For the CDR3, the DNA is TGTGCCAGCAGCTCCCCGGGACAGGGCTACCAAGCTTACGAGCAGTACTTC.